These 31 T cell receptor beta chains were sequenced from one sample in a study of blood T cells in healthy people across ages. It was with a sample-barcoded 5' primer and a J-beta primer mix that a second PCR of about 6 to 12 cycles was run. TCRdb itself ran the 5' RACE reads through MiXCR, one entry per CDR3 protein. The table has 650,000 to 1,000,000 distinct CDR3 sequences, under 40% seen once. Sample: blood. These receptors all stem from a young man in good health.

This clonotype showed up just a few times. This chain links TRBV20-1 with TRBJ2-7, with TRBD1 as a possible D gene (7 bases). This CDR3 region has 15 residues. Germline CDR1 reads DFQATT; CDR2 reads SNEGSKA (reference sequence). Trimming cost V 1 base and J 3 bases, with 16 bases left between them. Written as DNA, the CDR3 is TGCAGTGCTAGAGGACAGGGCAGACTAGACTACGAGCAGTACTTC. Protein product: CSARGQGRLDYEQYF.

This chain uses TRBV9 with TRBJ2-6, with D possibly being TRBD1 (5 bases). This CDR3 has 16 amino acids. With 0 bases removed from V and 2 bases from J, the gap between germline ends came to 9 bases. Germline CDR1 SGDLS, CDR2 YYNGEE. Written as DNA, the CDR3 is TGTGCCAGCAGCGTAGAAGGCAGGGCTGGGGCCAACGTCCTGACTTTC. Translated: CASSVEGRAGANVLTF.

This clonotype was detected once. The chain has TRBV5-5 and TRBJ1-1; 7 nucleotides align to TRBD1. The germline CDR1 and CDR2 sequences are SGHKS and YYEKEE (reference sequence). The CDR3 contains 13 residues. After removal of 0 bases from V and 7 bases from J, the junction contained 3 bases not matched to a gene. This CDR3 is CASSLVRDSEAFF. The DNA of the CDR3 is TGTGCCAGCAGCTTGGTGAGGGACAGTGAAGCTTTCTTT.

This clonotype has only a few counts. The chain's CDR3 is CASSLGPVGNTEAFF. The CDR3 nucleotides read TGTGCCAGCAGCTTAGGTCCGGTGGGGAACACTGAAGCTTTCTTT. The rearrangement uses TRBV7-3 and TRBJ1-1; no reliable D call. The V gene's germline CDR1 is SGHTA and CDR2 FQGTGA. The V end was cut by 2 bases, the J end by 1 base, with 11 bases between. The CDR3 has 15 amino acids. Complete variable domain (other parts from reference TRBV7-3 and TRBJ1-1): GAGVSQTPSNKVTEKGKYVELRCDPISGHTALYWYRQSLGQGPEFLIYFQGTGAADDSGLPNDRFFAVRPEGSVSTLKIQRTERGDSAVYLCASSLGPVGNTEAFFGQGTRLTVV.

As for this clonotype: Germline and junction disagree at one end, which may indicate a read error. The chain employs TRBV25-1 and TRBJ1-1, with D possibly matching TRBD1 (5 bases). Germline-derived CDR1 and CDR2 are MGHDK and SYGVNS. The CDR3 totals 15 residues. The DNA for the CDR3 is TGTACCAGCAGTGACTTTGGACACGGCGGGACTGAAGCTTTCTTT. This codes for CTSSDFGHGGTEAFF.

The J gene is TRBJ1-1, the V gene TRBV5-1; D ambiguous. This CDR3 is built from 14 residues. With 4 bases removed from V and 2 bases from J, the gap between germline ends came to 12 bases. Germline V gives CDR1 SGHRS, CDR2 YFSETQ. The CDR3 coding sequence is TGCGCCAGCAGCACCAGCGGGATTAACACTGAAGCTTTCTTT. Residues: CASSTSGINTEAFF.

Details on this clonotype: This could be a read error, since a much larger clone is one nucleotide away. V is TRBV4-1 and J is TRBJ2-1, with unresolved D. This CDR3 spans 14 amino acids. Looked up from germline, CDR1 is MGHRA and CDR2 is YSYEKL. V gave up 1 base and J gave up 9 bases, with 13 bases separating them. The CDR3 bases are TGCGCCAGCAGCCAAGTAGGCGGTGAGCTTGAGCAGTTCTTC. Translation: CASSQVGGELEQFF.

This clonotype was seen only a few times. The chain combines TRBV7-2 with TRBJ2-1; 8 bases match TRBD2. TRBJ2-7 explains the end of the DNA better; the J call may be wrong. This CDR3 comprises 18 residues. From germline, CDR1 is SGHTA and CDR2 FQGNSA. CDR3 sequence (DNA): TGTGCCAGCAGCCCCCGGGGTAGCGGGGTTATCTCCTACAATGAGCAGTACTTC. Its protein is CASSPRGSGVISYNEQYF.

In its sample, this clonotype was seen once. J is TRBJ1-5 and V is TRBV19, with TRBD1 identical over 8 bases. CDR1 is LNHDA, CDR2 SQIVND, per germline (reference sequence). The CDR3 covers 15 residues. Unmatched junction bases numbered 5, after V lost 6 bases and J lost 1 base. The CDR3 bases are TGTGCCAGTAGCACGGACAGGGAGAGCAATCAGCCCCAGCATTTT. Translation gives CASSTDRESNQPQHF.

V usage is TRBV12-3 or TRBV12-4 and J usage is TRBJ1-2; D not resolved. This CDR3 spans 12 amino acids. Between the trimmed V and J ends, which lost 7 bases and 5 bases, there was a span of 11 bases. The DNA of the CDR3 is TGTGCCAGCACCACCTACTCTTATGGCTACACCTTC. It is translated as CASTTYSYGYTF.

The chain uses TRBV7-2 and TRBJ1-2; D ambiguous. The V end was cut by 5 bases, the J end by 4 bases, with 11 bases between. The V gene's germline CDR1 is SGHTA and CDR2 FQGNSA. CDR3 size: 13 residues. Written as DNA, the CDR3 is TGTGCCAGCAGCCTCAGCGAGGTCTATGGCTACACCTTC. Its translation is CASSLSEVYGYTF.

This clonotype was counted a few times. The rearrangement uses TRBV20-1 and TRBJ2-3; 11 bases line up with TRBD2. V shed 5 bases and J 12 bases; nucleotides not matched to a gene: 4. The CDR3 has 11 residues. Germline V CDR1 and CDR2: DFQATT, SNEGSKA (reference sequence). The DNA for the CDR3 is TGCAGTGCTTTGACTAGCGGGGCCCAGTATTTT. It codes for CSALTSGAQYF.

About this clonotype itself: A much larger clone lies a single base off, so this may be a read error. This chain links TRBV12-3 or TRBV12-4 with TRBJ1-1; no clear D. Trimming took 6 bases from V and 8 from J, leaving 13 bases between them. CDR3 length equals 12 residues. CDR3 region: CASSTYGQEAFF. The CDR3 DNA reads as TGTGCCAGCAGCACGTACGGCCAGGAAGCTTTCTTT.

The CDR3 here is CASSYSSPATTEAFF. In DNA, the CDR3 is TGTGCCAGCAGTTACTCCAGTCCAGCCACCACTGAAGCTTTCTTT. The rearrangement links TRBV6-5 to TRBJ1-1; D not certain. V was trimmed by 0 bases and J by 4 bases, leaving 12 bases between them. The germline V gene has CDR1 MNHEY and CDR2 SVGAGI. CDR3 size: 15 residues.

The chain uses TRBV2 and TRBJ1-5, with 8 nucleotides matching TRBD1. Losses at the gene ends were 6 bases for V and 2 bases for J; bases not matched to a gene: 6. Looked up from germline, CDR1 is SNHLY and CDR2 is FYNNEI. The CDR3 is made up of 15 amino acids. In nucleotides, the CDR3 is TGTGCCAGCAGGAGGGGGACAGGAGGCAATCAGCCCCAGCATTTT. Its protein is CASRRGTGGNQPQHF.

This chain uses TRBV7-2 with TRBJ2-7, with D hard to call. The germline V gene encodes CDR1 SGHTA and CDR2 FQGNSA. This CDR3 contains 13 residues. V gave up 0 bases and J gave up 6 bases, with 9 bases separating them. CDR3 coding DNA: TGTGCCAGCAGCTTAGCCCAAACAGCCGAGCAGTACTTC. This gives the protein CASSLAQTAEQYF.

This chain joins TRBV6-5 and TRBJ1-1; D perhaps matches TRBD1 (5 bases). The CDR3 totals 15 residues. Germline loops: CDR1 MNHEY, CDR2 SVGAGI. V was shortened by 7 bases and J by 0 bases, with 15 bases between the two germline ends. The CDR3 sequence: CASTPPGLVNTEAFF. CDR3 coding DNA: TGTGCCAGCACTCCCCCGGGACTAGTGAACACTGAAGCTTTCTTT.

This clonotype was detected ten times or more. The rearrangement joins TRBV12-3 or TRBV12-4 to TRBJ1-1; 7 nucleotides line up with TRBD1. The CDR3 spans 13 residues. Germline trimming cut 5 bases from V and 5 bases from J; bases unmatched to any gene: 5. CDR3 in DNA: TGTGCCAGCAGTCCCCGGACAGGTACTGAAGCTTTCTTT. Translated: CASSPRTGTEAFF.

On this clonotype: This could be a read error, since a much larger clone is one nucleotide away. The chain is built from TRBV5-1 and TRBJ2-3; TRBD1 is a possible D gene (6 bases). V gave up 4 bases and J gave up 2 bases, with 11 bases separating them. Germline assignment: CDR1 SGHRS and CDR2 YFSETQ. This CDR3 contains 14 residues. The CDR3: CASSVPGHTDTQYF. DNA for the CDR3: TGCGCCAGCAGCGTGCCGGGACACACAGATACGCAGTATTTT.

This clonotype was seen only a few times. The chain recombines TRBV20-1 with TRBJ1-2; perhaps TRBD1 as D (6 bases). Germline assignment: CDR1 DFQATT and CDR2 SNEGSKA (reference sequence). This CDR3 contains 13 residues. The V and J ends lost 5 bases and 4 bases respectively, with 14 bases between them. CDR3 coding DNA: TGCAGTGCTGAAGGAGGGGGTCGCTATGGCTACACCTTC. Amino acid sequence: CSAEGGGRYGYTF.

In this sample, this clonotype turned up many times. The chain couples TRBV20-1 to TRBJ2-3; TRBD2 matches at 8 bases. CDR1 is DFQATT and CDR2 is SNEGSKA in the germline V gene (reference sequence). The CDR3 runs to 15 residues. The V gene end was trimmed by 3 bases and the J gene end by 2 bases; junction bases not matched to a gene: 7. For the CDR3, the DNA is TGCAGTGCTAGCCCCCCAGCGGGGGACACAGATACGCAGTATTTT. This encodes CSASPPAGDTDTQYF.

This clonotype was found a few times. The V and J genes are TRBV7-9 and TRBJ2-2; D may be TRBD1 (6 bases). CDR1 and CDR2 from the germline V gene are SEHNR and FQNEAQ (reference sequence). This CDR3 is built from 14 residues. Trimming shortened V by 3 bases and J by 6 bases, and 11 bases separated the two germline ends. The CDR3 coding sequence is TGTGCCAGCAGCTTGGACACAGGGTCCGGGGAGCTGTTTTTT. This sequence encodes CASSLDTGSGELFF.

This clonotype was detected only a few times. The chain has TRBV27 and TRBJ1-2; tentative D call: TRBD1 (5 bases). V lost 4 bases, J lost 3 bases, and 21 bases lay in between. CDR1 and CDR2 from the germline V gene are MNHEY and SMNVEV (reference sequence). The CDR3 contains 17 residues. Written as DNA, the CDR3 is TGTGCCAGCAGTTCGTCTCCAGGACAAGGGGTTTACTATGGCTACACCTTC. Translated, it gives CASSSSPGQGVYYGYTF.

The chain links TRBV20-1 to TRBJ1-1, with TRBD1 as a possible D gene (5 bases). There are 12 residues in the CDR3. V lost 7 bases to trimming and J lost 4 bases, with 13 bases between them. CDR1 and CDR2 from the germline V gene are DFQATT and SNEGSKA (reference sequence). The CDR3: CSGVGRITEAFF. CDR3 coding DNA: TGCAGTGGGGTGGGGCGGATCACTGAAGCTTTCTTT.

This clonotype came up many times. The chain employs TRBV7-3 and TRBJ2-5; a weak D match, TRBD1 (6 bases). Looked up from germline, CDR1 is SGHTA and CDR2 is FQGTGA. This CDR3 has 13 amino acids. Trimming shortened V by 4 bases and J by 3 bases, and 9 bases separated the two germline ends. The CDR3 loop reads CASSWNREETQYF. The CDR3 DNA is TGTGCCAGCAGCTGGAACAGGGAAGAGACCCAGTACTTC.

This clonotype was counted only a few times. The V gene is TRBV12-3 or TRBV12-4, the J gene TRBJ2-2; D gene ambiguous. The CDR3 sequence is 13 residues long. The V end was cut by 6 bases, the J end by 6 bases, with 11 bases between. CDR3 sequence reads: CASSPTSPGELFF. CDR3 in DNA: TGTGCCAGCAGCCCCACGAGCCCCGGGGAGCTGTTTTTT.

This rearrangement joins TRBV20-1 to TRBJ2-7, with 8 bases fitting TRBD2. The CDR3 consists of 14 residues. Germline CDR1 and CDR2: DFQATT and SNEGSKA (reference sequence). J was trimmed by 7 bases and V by 5 bases; bases with no gene match: 13. CDR3 nucleotide sequence: TGCAGTGCTGCTCTGGGACTAGACTCGGCTGAGCAGTACTTC. It is translated as CSAALGLDSAEQYF.

The chain combines TRBV20-1 with TRBJ2-1; 7 bases agree with TRBD2. The CDR3 extends over 15 amino acids. V lost 3 bases, J lost 10 bases, and 15 bases stayed unmatched. The germline V gene encodes CDR1 DFQATT and CDR2 SNEGSKA (reference sequence). The CDR3 DNA reads as TGCAGTGCTAGGAGACCTAGCGGAGCCCGCTACGAGCAGTTCTTC. This encodes CSARRPSGARYEQFF.

The V call is TRBV29-1, the J call TRBJ2-1, with D perhaps TRBD2 (6 bases). Between the trimmed V and J ends, which lost 3 bases and 0 bases, there was a span of 12 bases. The germline gives CDR1 SQVTM, CDR2 ANQGSEA. CDR3 length: 15 amino acids. CDR3 residues: CSVEGLASSYNEQFF. The CDR3 coding sequence is TGCAGCGTTGAGGGGCTAGCGAGCTCCTACAATGAGCAGTTCTTC.

Concerning this clonotype itself: Being one base from a much bigger clone, this may be a read error. V and J are TRBV29-1 and TRBJ1-2, with D possibly matching TRBD1 (6 bases). Per germline, CDR1 SQVTM and CDR2 ANQGSEA. The CDR3 sequence is 11 residues long. V dropped 7 bases and J dropped 7 bases, with 13 bases sitting between them. CDR3 sequence (DNA): TGCAGCGGTGTGACAGGTTTTGGCTACACCTTC. Translated: CSGVTGFGYTF.

This chain connects TRBV10-3 to TRBJ2-7; possible D gene TRBD2, 6 bases. Trimming took off 0 bases at V and 10 bases at J, with 19 bases between the two ends. The CDR3 extends over 15 amino acids. Germline CDR1 ENHRY, CDR2 SYGVKD. This CDR3 reads CAISESWGLRGTQYF. CDR3 bases: TGTGCCATCAGTGAGTCGTGGGGACTCAGAGGGACTCAGTACTTC.